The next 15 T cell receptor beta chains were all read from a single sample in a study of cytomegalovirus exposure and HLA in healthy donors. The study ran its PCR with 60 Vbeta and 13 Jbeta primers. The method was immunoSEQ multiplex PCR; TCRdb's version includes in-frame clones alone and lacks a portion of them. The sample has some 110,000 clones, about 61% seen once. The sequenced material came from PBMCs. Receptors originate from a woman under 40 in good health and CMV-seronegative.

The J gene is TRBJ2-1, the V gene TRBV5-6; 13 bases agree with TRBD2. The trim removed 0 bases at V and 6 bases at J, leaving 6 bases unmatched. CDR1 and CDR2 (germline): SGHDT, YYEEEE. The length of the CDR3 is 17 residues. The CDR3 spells CASSLGLGLAGPNEQFF. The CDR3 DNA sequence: TGTGCCAGCAGCTTGGGGTTGGGACTAGCGGGGCCCAATGAGCAGTTCTTC.

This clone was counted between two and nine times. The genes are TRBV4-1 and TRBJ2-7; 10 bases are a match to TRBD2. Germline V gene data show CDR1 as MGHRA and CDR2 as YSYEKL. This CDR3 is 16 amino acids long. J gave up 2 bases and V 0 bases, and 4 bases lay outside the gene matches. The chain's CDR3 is CASSQDVGTSAYEQYF. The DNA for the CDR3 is TGCGCCAGCAGCCAAGATGTCGGGACTAGCGCCTACGAGCAGTACTTC.

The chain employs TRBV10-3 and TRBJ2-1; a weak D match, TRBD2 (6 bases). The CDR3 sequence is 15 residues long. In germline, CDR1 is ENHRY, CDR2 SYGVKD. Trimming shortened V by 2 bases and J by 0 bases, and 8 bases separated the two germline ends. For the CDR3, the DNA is TGTGCCATCAGTGAGGGGGGGAGCTCCTACAATGAGCAGTTCTTC. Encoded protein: CAISEGGSSYNEQFF.

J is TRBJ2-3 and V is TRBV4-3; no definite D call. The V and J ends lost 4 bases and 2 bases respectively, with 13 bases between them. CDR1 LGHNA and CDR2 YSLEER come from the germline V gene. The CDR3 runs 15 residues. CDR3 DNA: TGCGCCAGCAGCCTCCTCCTTAGAAACACAGATACGCAGTATTTT. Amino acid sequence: CASSLLLRNTDTQYF.

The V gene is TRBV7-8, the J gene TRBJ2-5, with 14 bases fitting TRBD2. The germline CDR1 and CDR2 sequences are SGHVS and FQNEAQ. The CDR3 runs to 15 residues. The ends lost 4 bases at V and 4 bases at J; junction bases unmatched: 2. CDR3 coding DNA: TGTGCCAGCAGCTCGACTAGCGGGAGGGGAGAGACCCAGTACTTC. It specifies CASSSTSGRGETQYF.

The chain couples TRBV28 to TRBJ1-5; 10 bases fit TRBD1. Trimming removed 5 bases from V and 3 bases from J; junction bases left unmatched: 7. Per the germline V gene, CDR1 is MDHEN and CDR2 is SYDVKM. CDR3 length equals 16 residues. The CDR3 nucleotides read TGTGCCAGCAGTGAATGGGGACAGGGGCCCAATCAGCCCCAGCATTTT. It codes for CASSEWGQGPNQPQHF.

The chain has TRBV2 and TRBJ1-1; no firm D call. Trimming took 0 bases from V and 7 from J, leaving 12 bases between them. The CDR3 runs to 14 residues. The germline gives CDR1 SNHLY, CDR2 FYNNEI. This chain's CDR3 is CASSEALFSLEAFF. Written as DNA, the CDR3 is TGTGCCAGCAGTGAAGCGCTATTTAGTCTTGAAGCTTTCTTT. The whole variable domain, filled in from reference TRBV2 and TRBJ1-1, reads EPEVTQTPSHQVTQMGQEVILRCVPISNHLYFYWYRQILGQKVEFLVSFYNNEISEKSEIFDDQFSVERPDGSNFTLKIRSTKLEDSAMYFCASSEALFSLEAFFGQGTRLTVV.

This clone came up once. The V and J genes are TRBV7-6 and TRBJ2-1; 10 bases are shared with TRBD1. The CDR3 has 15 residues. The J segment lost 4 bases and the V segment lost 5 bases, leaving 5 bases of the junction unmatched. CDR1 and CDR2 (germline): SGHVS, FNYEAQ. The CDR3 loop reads CASSPTGQGYNEQFF. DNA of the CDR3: TGTGCCAGCAGCCCGACGGGACAGGGGTACAATGAGCAGTTCTTC.

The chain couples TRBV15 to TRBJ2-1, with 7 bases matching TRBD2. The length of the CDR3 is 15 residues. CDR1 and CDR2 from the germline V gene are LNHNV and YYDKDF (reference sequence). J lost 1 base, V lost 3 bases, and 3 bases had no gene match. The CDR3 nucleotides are TGTGCCACCAGCAGCGCGGGAGTATCCTACAATGAGCAGTTCTTC. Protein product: CATSSAGVSYNEQFF.

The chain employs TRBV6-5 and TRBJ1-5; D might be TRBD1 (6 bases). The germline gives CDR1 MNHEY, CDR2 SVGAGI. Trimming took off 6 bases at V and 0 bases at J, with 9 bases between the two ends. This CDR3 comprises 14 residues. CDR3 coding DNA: TGTGCCAGCAGCCACAGGGATAGCAATCAGCCCCAGCATTTT. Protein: CASSHRDSNQPQHF.

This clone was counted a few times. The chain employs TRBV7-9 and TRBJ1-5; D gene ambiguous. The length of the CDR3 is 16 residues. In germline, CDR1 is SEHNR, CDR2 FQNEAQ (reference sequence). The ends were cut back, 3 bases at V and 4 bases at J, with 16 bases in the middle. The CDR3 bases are TGTGCCAGCAGCTTCGGTGTCGGAGATGGAAATCAGCCCCAGCATTTT. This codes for CASSFGVGDGNQPQHF.

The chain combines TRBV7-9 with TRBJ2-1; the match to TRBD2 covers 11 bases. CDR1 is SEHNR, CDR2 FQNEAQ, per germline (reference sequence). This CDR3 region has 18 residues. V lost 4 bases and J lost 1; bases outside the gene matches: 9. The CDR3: CASSSQGLAGGSYNEQFF. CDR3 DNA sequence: TGTGCCAGCAGCTCACAGGGCCTAGCGGGAGGTTCCTACAATGAGCAGTTCTTC.

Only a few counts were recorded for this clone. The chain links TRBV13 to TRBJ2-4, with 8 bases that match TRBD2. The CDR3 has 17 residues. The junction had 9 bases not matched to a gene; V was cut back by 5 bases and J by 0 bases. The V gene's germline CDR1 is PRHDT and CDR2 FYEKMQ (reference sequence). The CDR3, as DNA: TGTGCCAGCAGCCGGCCCGGGAGGGAACTAGCCAAAAACATTCAGTACTTC. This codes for CASSRPGRELAKNIQYF.

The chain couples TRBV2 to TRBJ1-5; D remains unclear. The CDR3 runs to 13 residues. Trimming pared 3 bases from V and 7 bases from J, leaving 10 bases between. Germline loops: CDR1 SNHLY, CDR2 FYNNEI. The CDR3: CASSDGPGQPQHF. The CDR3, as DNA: TGTGCCAGCAGTGATGGCCCGGGACAGCCCCAGCATTTT.

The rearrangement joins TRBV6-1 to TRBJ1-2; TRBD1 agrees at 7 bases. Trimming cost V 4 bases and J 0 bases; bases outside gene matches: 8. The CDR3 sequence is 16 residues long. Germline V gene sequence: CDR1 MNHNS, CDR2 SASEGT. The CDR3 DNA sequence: TGTGCCAGCAGTGCCGGACAGGCCCGGACTAACTATGGCTACACCTTC. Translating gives CASSAGQARTNYGYTF.